A single sample gave rise to the 12 T cell receptor beta chains below, sequenced in a study of cytomegalovirus exposure and HLA in healthy donors (dated by TCRdb to the late 2010s). The method was the immunoSEQ multiplex PCR assay. For the multiplex PCR, a mixture combining 60 forward primers for TCR Vbeta segments and 13 reverse primers for TCR Jbeta segments was used. TCRdb's version of the immuneACCESS table is confined to in-frame rearrangements and falls short of the full clone set. An unresolved V gene accounts for under half of the shortfall where checked; the remainder is of unknown origin. The sample table contains roughly 140,000 clones; only one count was recorded for 75% to 80% of them. The biggest ten clones account for around 2.9% of the sample. The sequenced sample was PBMCs. The receptors derive from a man aged 35 to 55 in good health and CMV-seropositive.

The V and J genes are TRBV11-3 and TRBJ2-6; 8 nucleotides align to TRBD2. The junction had 3 bases not matched to a gene; V was cut back by 4 bases and J by 4 bases. Looked up from germline, CDR1 is SGHNT and CDR2 is YENEEA. The CDR3 sequence is 15 residues long. The CDR3 loop reads CASSSGGLGANVLTF. CDR3 sequence (DNA): TGTGCCAGCAGCTCGGGGGGGCTAGGGGCCAACGTCCTGACTTTC.

The chain carries TRBV6-1 and TRBJ1-2; no clear D gene. Trimming took 3 bases from V and 4 from J, leaving 12 bases between them. There are 14 residues in the CDR3. CDR1 is MNHNS and CDR2 is SASEGT in the germline V gene. The CDR3 DNA reads TGTGCCAGCAGTGAGGAGGGATTCATCTATGGCTACACCTTC. It codes for CASSEEGFIYGYTF.

This rearrangement joins TRBV12-2 to TRBJ2-5; the table's D call, TRBD1, was not checked against the DNA. TRBV12-2 is classified as a pseudogene. The CDR3 contains 12 residues. CDR3 nucleotides: TGTGCAAGTCGCTTCGACAGGGGCGGTCCGGACTTC. Translation: CASRFDRGGPDF.

The chain recombines TRBV7-2 with TRBJ2-7; 8 positions agree with TRBD1. The CDR3 runs to 15 residues. Per the germline V gene, CDR1 is SGHTA and CDR2 is FQGNSA. J lost 9 bases, V lost 1 base, and 11 bases had no gene match. This CDR3 reads CASSLGGTGRSGQYF. CDR3 sequence (DNA): TGTGCCAGCAGCTTAGGAGGGACAGGCAGGTCTGGGCAGTACTTC.

In DNA, the CDR3 is TGCAGCGTTCACATCGGGCAGGGGAATGAAAAACTGTTTTTT. The encoded protein is CSVHIGQGNEKLFF. V and J are TRBV29-1 and TRBJ1-4; TRBD1 might be the D (6 bases). Germline V CDR1 and CDR2: SQVTM, ANQGSEA. This CDR3 comprises 14 residues. Trimming removed 5 bases at V and 5 bases at J, with 15 bases between.

In its sample, this clone was seen a few times. The rearrangement joins TRBV19 to TRBJ2-7; D may be TRBD2 (6 bases). Germline V CDR1 and CDR2: LNHDA, SQIVND (reference sequence). The CDR3 consists of 12 residues. V lost 4 bases and J 5 bases, leaving 9 bases between the germline ends. This CDR3 reads CASSTGLNEQYF. As DNA, the CDR3 is TGTGCCAGTAGTACCGGACTAAACGAGCAGTACTTC.

CDR3 in amino acids: CAISDHGQPQHF. CDR3 in DNA: TGTGCCATCAGTGATCACGGTCAGCCCCAGCATTTT. The V gene is TRBV10-3, the J gene TRBJ1-5, with D unresolved. CDR3 size: 12 residues. Per the germline V gene, CDR1 is ENHRY and CDR2 is SYGVKD. V was pared by 3 bases and J by 6 bases, with 6 bases between.

The chain couples TRBV10-2 to TRBJ2-5, with 10 positions matching TRBD2. The CDR3 totals 14 residues. Germline V gene lookup returns CDR1 WSHSY and CDR2 SAAADI. The trim removed 6 bases at V and 5 bases at J, leaving 6 bases unmatched. The CDR3 region has the DNA TGCGCCAGCAGATCCCTAGCGGGAGTGGAGACCCAGTACTTC. This codes for CASRSLAGVETQYF.

V usage is TRBV6-5 and J usage is TRBJ2-1; TRBD2 agrees at 10 bases. V trimming: 2 bases; J trimming: 7 bases; junction bases outside the gene matches: 5. CDR1 is MNHEY, CDR2 SVGAGI, per germline. There are 15 residues in the CDR3. CDR3 coding DNA: TGTGCCAGCAGTTACGTGGATAGCGGGAGGAATGAGCAGTTCTTC. This sequence encodes CASSYVDSGRNEQFF.

This chain connects TRBV19 to TRBJ2-1; no clear D. CDR3 length equals 16 residues. Germline V gene data show CDR1 as LNHDA and CDR2 as SQIVND (reference sequence). The ends were cut back, 7 bases at V and 4 bases at J, with 20 bases in the middle. CDR3 sequence reads: CASTPLVTLLYNEQFF. CDR3 DNA: TGTGCCAGTACCCCCCTGGTGACTCTACTTTACAATGAGCAGTTCTTC.

This clone was observed once. This sequence joins TRBV5-1 and TRBJ1-1, with 7 bases matching TRBD1. V shed 4 bases, J shed 5 bases, and the junction held 11 bases outside the gene matches. Germline CDR1 SGHRS, CDR2 YFSETQ. This CDR3 region has 15 residues. CDR3 bases: TGCGCCAGCAGCCTGGCCCAGGGGGGCGGTACTGAAGCTTTCTTT. It codes for CASSLAQGGGTEAFF.

CDR3 DNA sequence: TGTGCCAGCTCACCACAGGGGTTGGGGAATGAGCAGTTCTTC. Its translation is CASSPQGLGNEQFF. The chain carries TRBV18 and TRBJ2-1, with D maybe TRBD1 (5 bases). Per the germline V gene, CDR1 is KGHSH and CDR2 is LQKENI. V dropped 1 base and J dropped 7 bases, with 11 bases sitting between them. CDR3 length equals 14 residues.